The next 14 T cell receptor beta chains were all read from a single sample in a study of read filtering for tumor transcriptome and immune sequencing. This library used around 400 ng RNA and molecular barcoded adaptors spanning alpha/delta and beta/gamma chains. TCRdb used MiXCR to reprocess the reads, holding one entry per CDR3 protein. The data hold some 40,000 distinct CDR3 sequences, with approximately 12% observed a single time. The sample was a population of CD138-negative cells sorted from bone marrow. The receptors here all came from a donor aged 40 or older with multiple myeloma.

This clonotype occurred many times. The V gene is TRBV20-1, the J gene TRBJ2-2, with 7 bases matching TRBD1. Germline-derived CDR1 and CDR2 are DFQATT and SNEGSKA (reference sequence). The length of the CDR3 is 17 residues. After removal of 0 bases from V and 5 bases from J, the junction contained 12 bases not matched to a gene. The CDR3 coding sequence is TGCAGTGCTAGAGATCCCAGGGGGTATGGTGGTACCGGGGAGCTGTTTTTT. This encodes CSARDPRGYGGTGELFF.

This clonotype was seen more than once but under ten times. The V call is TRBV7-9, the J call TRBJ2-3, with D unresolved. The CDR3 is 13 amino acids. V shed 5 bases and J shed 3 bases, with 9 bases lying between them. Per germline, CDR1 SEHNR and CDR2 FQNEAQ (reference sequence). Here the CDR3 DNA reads TGTGCCAGCAGCAAAGACCCAACAGATACGCAGTATTTT. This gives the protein CASSKDPTDTQYF.

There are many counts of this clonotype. The CDR3 DNA follows: TGTGCCAGCAGCGCGGGACAGGGGTCCGGGACCCAGTACTTC. Amino acid sequence: CASSAGQGSGTQYF. The V call is TRBV9, the J call TRBJ2-5; 10 nucleotides match TRBD1. This CDR3 region has 14 residues. V dropped 3 bases and J dropped 7; count of bases not matched to a gene: 6. CDR1 and CDR2 from the germline V gene are SGDLS and YYNGEE.

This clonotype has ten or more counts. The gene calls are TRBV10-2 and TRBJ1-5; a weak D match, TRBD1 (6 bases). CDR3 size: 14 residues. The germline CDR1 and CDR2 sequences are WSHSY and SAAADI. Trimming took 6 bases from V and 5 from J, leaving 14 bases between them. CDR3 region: CASREGQLDQPQHF. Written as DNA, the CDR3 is TGCGCCAGCAGGGAAGGACAGTTGGATCAGCCCCAGCATTTT.

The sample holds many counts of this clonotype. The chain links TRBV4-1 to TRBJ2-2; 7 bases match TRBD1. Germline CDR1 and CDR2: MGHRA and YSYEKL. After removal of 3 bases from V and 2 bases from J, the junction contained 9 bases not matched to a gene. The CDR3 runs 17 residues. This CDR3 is CASSHFPGTANTGELFF. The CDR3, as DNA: TGCGCCAGCAGCCACTTCCCCGGGACAGCTAACACCGGGGAGCTGTTTTTT.

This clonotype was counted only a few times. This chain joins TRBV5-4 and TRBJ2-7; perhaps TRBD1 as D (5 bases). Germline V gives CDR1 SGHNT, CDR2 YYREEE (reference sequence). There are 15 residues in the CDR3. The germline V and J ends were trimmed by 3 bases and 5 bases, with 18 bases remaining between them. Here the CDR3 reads CASSSPLGRANEQYF. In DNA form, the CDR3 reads TGTGCCAGCAGCTCCCCGTTGGGCAGGGCCAACGAGCAGTACTTC.

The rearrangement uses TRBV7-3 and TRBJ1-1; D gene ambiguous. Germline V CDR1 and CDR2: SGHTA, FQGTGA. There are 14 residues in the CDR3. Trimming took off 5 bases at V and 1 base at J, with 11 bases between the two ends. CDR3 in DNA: TGTGCCAGCAGCCTCATGCCATCGAACACTGAAGCTTTCTTT. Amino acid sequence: CASSLMPSNTEAFF.

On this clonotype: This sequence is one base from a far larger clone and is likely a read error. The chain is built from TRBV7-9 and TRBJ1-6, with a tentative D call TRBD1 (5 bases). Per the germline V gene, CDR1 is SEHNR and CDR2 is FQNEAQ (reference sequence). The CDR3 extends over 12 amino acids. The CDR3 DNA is TGTGCCCGCAGCGCCGGGACCGACACCCGTGTCTTT. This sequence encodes CARSAGTDTRVF.

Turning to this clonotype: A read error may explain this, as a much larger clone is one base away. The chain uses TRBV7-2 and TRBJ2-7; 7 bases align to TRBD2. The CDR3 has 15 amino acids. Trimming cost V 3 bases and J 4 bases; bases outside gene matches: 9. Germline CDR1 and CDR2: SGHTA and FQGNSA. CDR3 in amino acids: CASSLPAGNSYEQYF. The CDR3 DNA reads TGTGCCAGCAGCTTGCCAGCGGGGAATAGTTACGAGCAGTACTTC.

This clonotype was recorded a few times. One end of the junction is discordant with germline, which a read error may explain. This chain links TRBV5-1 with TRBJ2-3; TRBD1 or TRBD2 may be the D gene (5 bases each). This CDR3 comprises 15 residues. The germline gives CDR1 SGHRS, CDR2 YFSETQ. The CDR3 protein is CASSLGQGVTDTQYF. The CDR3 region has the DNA TGTGCCAGCAGCTTAGGCCAGGGAGTAACAGATACGCAGTATTTT.

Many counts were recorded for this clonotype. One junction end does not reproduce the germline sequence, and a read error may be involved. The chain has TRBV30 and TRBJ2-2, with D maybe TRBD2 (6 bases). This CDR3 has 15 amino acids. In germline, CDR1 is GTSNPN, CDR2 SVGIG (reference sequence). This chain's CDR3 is CAGRSGVGLTGELFF. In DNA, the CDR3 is TGTGCCGGGAGGTCGGGGGTTGGTTTGACCGGGGAGCTGTTTTTT. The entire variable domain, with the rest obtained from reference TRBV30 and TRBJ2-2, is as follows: SQTIHQWPATLVQPVGSPLSLECTVEGTSNPNLYWYRQAAGRGLQLLFYSVGIGQISSEVPQNLSASRPQDRQFILSSKKLLLSDSGFYLCAGRSGVGLTGELFFGEGSRLTVL.

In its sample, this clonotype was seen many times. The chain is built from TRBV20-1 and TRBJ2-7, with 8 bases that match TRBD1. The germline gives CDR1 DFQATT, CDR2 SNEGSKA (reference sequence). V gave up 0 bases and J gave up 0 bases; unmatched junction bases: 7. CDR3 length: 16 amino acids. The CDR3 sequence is CSARDATGGSSYEQYF. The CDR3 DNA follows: TGCAGTGCTAGAGACGCTACAGGGGGGTCCTCCTACGAGCAGTACTTC.

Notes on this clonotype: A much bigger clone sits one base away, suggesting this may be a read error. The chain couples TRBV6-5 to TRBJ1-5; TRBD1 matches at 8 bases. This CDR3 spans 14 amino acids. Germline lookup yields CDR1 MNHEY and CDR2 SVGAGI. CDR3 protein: CASSSGQGNRPQHF. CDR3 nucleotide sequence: TGTGCCAGCAGTTCTGGACAGGGAAATCGGCCCCAGCATTTT.

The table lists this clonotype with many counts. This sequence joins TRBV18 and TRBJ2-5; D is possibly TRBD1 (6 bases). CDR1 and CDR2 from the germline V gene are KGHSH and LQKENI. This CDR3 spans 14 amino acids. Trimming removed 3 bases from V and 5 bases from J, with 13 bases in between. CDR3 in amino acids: CASSPRQVEETQYF. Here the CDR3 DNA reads TGTGCCAGCTCACCCCGACAGGTAGAGGAGACCCAGTACTTC.